These 18 T cell receptor beta chains were sequenced from one sample in a study of patients and donors after allogeneic stem cell transplantation. TCRdb re-analysed the RT-PCR reads in MiXCR, keeping a single row per CDR3 protein. Of about 960,000 distinct CDR3 sequences listed, roughly 18% are singletons. The sample comprised blood, either unsorted or a sorted T cell fraction (not recorded which). These receptors were collected from a human donor who was either an allogeneic HSCT recipient or a stem cell or donor lymphocyte infusion donor (not recorded which). It is not recorded whose cells these are; they may come from a transplant donor.

This clonotype appeared a few times. The chain employs TRBV10-3 and TRBJ2-7; no definite D call. The CDR3 sequence is 14 residues long. CDR1 and CDR2 (germline): ENHRY, SYGVKD. V was shortened by 2 bases and J by 3 bases, with 11 bases between the two germline ends. In nucleotides, the CDR3 is TGTGCCATCAGTGAGAGCAAGGAACACTACGAGCAGTACTTC. Its protein product is CAISESKEHYEQYF.

This clonotype was seen a handful of times. The chain joins TRBV12-3 or TRBV12-4 to TRBJ2-6; the D is unclear. Trimming cost V 5 bases and J 2 bases, with 10 bases left between them. This CDR3 has 15 residues. This chain's CDR3 is CASSPSKAGANVLTF. The CDR3 bases are TGTGCCAGCAGTCCCAGTAAGGCTGGGGCCAACGTCCTGACTTTC.

Written as DNA, the CDR3 is TGTGCCAGCAGCTTATCTCGGGTCCTTAGCACAGATACGCAGTATTTT. Translated, it gives CASSLSRVLSTDTQYF. The chain carries TRBV7-6 and TRBJ2-3; D is unclear. CDR1 SGHVS and CDR2 FNYEAQ come from the germline V gene. Trimming removed 2 bases from V and 0 bases from J, with 12 bases in between. There are 16 residues in the CDR3.

V gene TRBV20-1 combines with J gene TRBJ2-5; no definite D call. The CDR3 covers 12 residues. V gave up 6 bases and J gave up 2 bases, with 10 bases separating them. The germline CDR1 and CDR2 sequences are DFQATT and SNEGSKA (reference sequence). CDR3 in DNA: TGCAGTGCCCGGCGTTATCAAGAGACCCAGTACTTC. Protein: CSARRYQETQYF.

A few counts support this clonotype. V usage is TRBV12-3 or TRBV12-4 and J usage is TRBJ2-2; 8 bases are shared with TRBD1. V gave up 5 bases and J gave up 7 bases; unmatched junction bases: 6. The CDR3 sequence is 14 residues long. CDR3 amino acids: CASSPADRVGELFF. The CDR3 DNA reads as TGTGCCAGCAGTCCCGCGGACAGGGTCGGGGAGCTGTTTTTT.

This clonotype was found a few times. The genes are TRBV30 and TRBJ1-1; D remains unclear. The V end was cut by 5 bases, the J end by 11 bases, with 15 bases between. In germline, CDR1 is GTSNPN, CDR2 SVGIG (reference sequence). CDR3 length: 11 residues. For the CDR3, the DNA is TGTGCCTGGCGCCCTATGGGAGGGGCTTTCTTT. It encodes CAWRPMGGAFF.

This clonotype was counted between two and nine times. This sequence joins TRBV7-2 and TRBJ2-5, with D unresolved. Germline V CDR1 and CDR2: SGHTA, FQGNSA. The CDR3 is 14 amino acids. The ends were cut back, 1 base at V and 4 bases at J, with 10 bases in the middle. The CDR3 coding sequence is TGTGCCAGCAGCTTAGGTGGGATCGGAGAGACCCAGTACTTC. Protein: CASSLGGIGETQYF.

About this clonotype itself: This could be a read error, since a much larger clone is one nucleotide away. This rearrangement joins TRBV12-3 or TRBV12-4 to TRBJ1-2; D may be TRBD1 (5 bases). There are 16 residues in the CDR3. V was shortened by 5 bases and J by 1 base, with 17 bases between the two germline ends. CDR3 protein: CASSPGLGVFNYGYTF. DNA of the CDR3: TGTGCCAGCAGTCCGGGACTGGGGGTTTTTAACTATGGCTACACCTTC.

This clonotype was observed at least ten times. CDR3 sequence reads: CSARVRLAGRYEQYF. CDR3 DNA sequence: TGCAGTGCTAGAGTTAGGCTAGCGGGAAGGTACGAGCAGTACTTC. The chain links TRBV20-1 to TRBJ2-7, with 9 bases that match TRBD2. Per germline, CDR1 DFQATT and CDR2 SNEGSKA (reference sequence). The trim removed 1 base at V and 4 bases at J, leaving 8 bases unmatched. This CDR3 has 15 residues.

This clonotype showed up just a few times. The rearrangement uses TRBV5-1 and TRBJ1-4; D remains ambiguous. The germline CDR1 and CDR2 sequences are SGHRS and YFSETQ. Trimming left V 4 bases short and J 0 bases short, with 10 bases between. The CDR3 sequence is 15 residues long. The CDR3 nucleotides are TGCGCCAGCAGCAAAGAGGAGACAACTAATGAAAAACTGTTTTTT. As protein: CASSKEETTNEKLFF.

This clonotype was detected a few times. The chain links TRBV12-3 or TRBV12-4 to TRBJ1-4, with TRBD1 identical over 7 bases. The CDR3 is 14 amino acids. The J segment lost 11 bases and the V segment lost 5 bases, leaving 11 bases of the junction unmatched. Here the CDR3 reads CASSLGQPLGKLFF. DNA for the CDR3: TGTGCCAGCAGTCTGGGACAGCCCCTTGGGAAACTGTTTTTT.

The V call is TRBV6-2 or TRBV6-3, the J call TRBJ2-7, with a tentative D call TRBD1 (5 bases). Germline V gene data show CDR1 as MNHEY and CDR2 as SVGEGT. The CDR3 spans 13 residues. V dropped 10 bases and J dropped 0 bases, with 13 bases sitting between them. The CDR3 reads CATVAQVSYEQYF. In DNA form, the CDR3 reads TGTGCCACCGTCGCACAGGTCTCCTACGAGCAGTACTTC.

This clonotype was detected a few times. The chain recombines TRBV15 with TRBJ2-5; D unresolved. V was cut by 0 bases and J by 9 bases, with 14 bases left in between. The germline V gene encodes CDR1 LNHNV and CDR2 YYDKDF (reference sequence). The length of the CDR3 is 14 residues. The CDR3 sequence: CATSRDPLNSAQYF. In DNA form, the CDR3 reads TGTGCCACCAGCAGAGATCCGCTGAACTCGGCCCAGTACTTC. Based on the CDR3 plus reference TRBV15 and TRBJ2-5, the full variable domain is DAMVIQNPRYQVTQFGKPVTLSCSQTLNHNVMYWYQQKSSQAPKLLFHYYDKDFNNEADTPDNFQSRRPNTSFCFLDIRSPGLGDTAMYLCATSRDPLNSAQYFGPGTRLLVL.

This clonotype was observed many times. The chain has TRBV27 and TRBJ2-5; TRBD1 aligns across 10 bases. This CDR3 is built from 14 residues. Per germline, CDR1 MNHEY and CDR2 SMNVEV (reference sequence). V gave up 2 bases and J gave up 4 bases; unmatched junction bases: 1. The CDR3 nucleotides are TGTGCCAGCAGTTTAGGGACAGGGGTAGAGACCCAGTACTTC. Translating gives CASSLGTGVETQYF.

The CDR3 DNA is TGCAGTGCTGGGAGGCTAGGGCTCGTCGAGCAGTACTTC. Translating gives CSAGRLGLVEQYF. This sequence joins TRBV20-1 and TRBJ2-7; weak D call: TRBD2 (6 bases). The germline V and J ends were trimmed by 5 bases and 6 bases, with 17 bases remaining between them. The CDR3 consists of 13 residues. The germline CDR1 and CDR2 sequences are DFQATT and SNEGSKA (reference sequence).

V and J are TRBV11-2 and TRBJ2-3; D call uncertain. The V end lost 4 bases, the J end lost 0 bases, and 14 bases lay between the germline ends. Germline V gene lookup returns CDR1 SGHAT and CDR2 FQNNGV. The CDR3 consists of 16 residues. This CDR3 is CASSSKGPSSTDTQYF. Here the CDR3 DNA reads TGTGCCAGCAGCTCAAAAGGACCTTCTAGCACAGATACGCAGTATTTT.

There are a few counts of this clonotype. The chain couples TRBV30 to TRBJ2-7; D may be TRBD2 (5 bases). The CDR3 is 13 residues long. V was pared by 2 bases and J by 3 bases, with 11 bases between. Germline values: CDR1 GTSNPN, CDR2 SVGIG (reference sequence). Here the CDR3 reads CAWSNDGDYEQYF. As DNA, the CDR3 is TGTGCCTGGAGTAACGACGGGGACTACGAGCAGTACTTC.

This clonotype is a singleton in its sample. The gene calls are TRBV19 and TRBJ2-5; D may be TRBD1 (5 bases). V lost 2 bases, J lost 2 bases, and 15 bases lay in between. CDR1 and CDR2 from the germline V gene are LNHDA and SQIVND (reference sequence). The CDR3 consists of 16 residues. The CDR3 DNA reads as TGTGCCAGTAGTATATCAGGTGGGGCAGTTCAAGAGACCCAGTACTTC. Translating gives CASSISGGAVQETQYF.